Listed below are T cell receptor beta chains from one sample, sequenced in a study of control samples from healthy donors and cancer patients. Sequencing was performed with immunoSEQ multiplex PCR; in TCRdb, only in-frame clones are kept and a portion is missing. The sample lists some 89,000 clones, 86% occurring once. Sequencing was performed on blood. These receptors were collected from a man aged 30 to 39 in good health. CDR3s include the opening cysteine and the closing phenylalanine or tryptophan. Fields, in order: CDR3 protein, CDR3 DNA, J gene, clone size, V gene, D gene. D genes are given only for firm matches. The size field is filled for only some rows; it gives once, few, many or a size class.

cdr3_aa: CASSLLETQYF; cdr3_nt: TGTGCCAGCAGCTTGTTAGAGACCCAGTACTTC; j_call: TRBJ2-5; clone_size: few; v_call: TRBV5-8; d_call: .
cdr3_aa: CASSSEQGYSPLHF; cdr3_nt: TGTGCCAGCAGCTCCGAACAGGGATATTCACCCCTCCACTTT; j_call: TRBJ1-6; clone_size: .; v_call: TRBV11-2; d_call: .
cdr3_aa: CASSIPIGGNEAFF; cdr3_nt: TGTGCCAGTAGTATTCCCATAGGGGGAAATGAAGCTTTCTTT; j_call: TRBJ1-1; clone_size: .; v_call: TRBV19; d_call: .
cdr3_aa: CATTVRQGGEKLFF; cdr3_nt: TGTGCCACCACCGTTAGACAGGGGGGTGAAAAACTGTTTTTT; j_call: TRBJ1-4; clone_size: .; v_call: TRBV2; d_call: TRBD1
cdr3_aa: CASSLLPSGANVLTF; cdr3_nt: TGTGCCAGCAGCCTTCTACCATCTGGGGCCAACGTCCTGACTTTC; j_call: TRBJ2-6; clone_size: .; v_call: TRBV9; d_call: .
cdr3_aa: CASSLSPPSGTRWDGQYF; cdr3_nt: TGCGCCAGCAGTCTATCGCCCCCCTCCGGGACTAGATGGGATGGGCAGTACTTC; j_call: TRBJ2-7; clone_size: .; v_call: TRBV4-1; d_call: TRBD2
cdr3_aa: CASSLVFEAVRPRSSYEQYF; cdr3_nt: TGTGCCAGCAGCTTAGTTTTCGAGGCGGTAAGACCCCGATCATCCTACGAGCAGTACTTC; j_call: TRBJ2-7; clone_size: .; v_call: TRBV7-8; d_call: .
cdr3_aa: CAWSRGVNTEAFF; cdr3_nt: TGTGCCTGGAGCCGAGGGGTGAACACTGAAGCTTTCTTT; j_call: TRBJ1-1; clone_size: .; v_call: TRBV30; d_call: .
cdr3_aa: CASSVGALGTEAFF; cdr3_nt: TGTGCCAGCTCGGTGGGCGCGTTGGGTACTGAAGCTTTCTTT; j_call: TRBJ1-1; clone_size: .; v_call: TRBV18; d_call: .
cdr3_aa: CASSSEQGDQPQHF; cdr3_nt: TGTGCCAGCAGCTCCGAACAGGGGGATCAGCCCCAGCATTTT; j_call: TRBJ1-5; clone_size: .; v_call: TRBV5-6; d_call: TRBD1
cdr3_aa: CASSNCPKDPGQDGPLFPKETQYF; cdr3_nt: TGTGCCAGCAGCAACTGCCCAAAAGACCCTGGGCAGGACGGCCCCTTGTTCCCAAAAGAGACCCAGTACTTC; j_call: TRBJ2-5; clone_size: .; v_call: TRBV21-1; d_call: .
cdr3_aa: CAISDSDRAEVTEAFF; cdr3_nt: TGTGCCATCAGTGATTCGGACAGGGCTGAGGTCACTGAAGCTTTCTTT; j_call: TRBJ1-1; clone_size: .; v_call: TRBV10-3; d_call: TRBD1
cdr3_aa: CASSRAGDTSEAFF; cdr3_nt: TGTGCCAGCTCACGGGCGGGGGATACGTCTGAAGCTTTCTTT; j_call: TRBJ1-1; clone_size: .; v_call: TRBV18; d_call: .
cdr3_aa: CASSQEPSVVDTQYF; cdr3_nt: TGTGCCAGCAGCCAAGAGCCTAGCGTGGTAGATACGCAGTATTTT; j_call: TRBJ2-3; clone_size: .; v_call: TRBV3-1/TRBV3-2; d_call: .
cdr3_aa: CASSLDSYNEQFF; cdr3_nt: TGTGCCAGCAGCCTGGACAGTTACAATGAGCAGTTCTTC; j_call: TRBJ2-1; clone_size: .; v_call: TRBV7-7; d_call: .
cdr3_aa: CASSYGKNYGYTF; cdr3_nt: TGTGCCAGTAGTTACGGGAAGAACTATGGCTACACCTTC; j_call: TRBJ1-2; clone_size: .; v_call: TRBV19; d_call: .
cdr3_aa: CASSEALGGGKLFF; cdr3_nt: TGTGCCAGCAGTGAAGCCCTAGGGGGTGGAAAACTGTTTTTT; j_call: TRBJ1-4; clone_size: few; v_call: TRBV2; d_call: .
cdr3_aa: CASSGAGAYNEQFF; cdr3_nt: TGTGCCAGCAGTGGGGCAGGGGCCTACAATGAGCAGTTCTTC; j_call: TRBJ2-1; clone_size: .; v_call: TRBV2; d_call: .
cdr3_aa: CASSLSGSPLRAGYTF; cdr3_nt: TGCGCCAGCAGCTTGTCGGGCAGCCCGCTACGGGCTGGCTACACCTTC; j_call: TRBJ1-2; clone_size: .; v_call: TRBV5-1; d_call: .
cdr3_aa: CASSRGQEEKLFF; cdr3_nt: TGTGCCAGCAGCCGGGGCCAGGAGGAAAAACTGTTTTTT; j_call: TRBJ1-4; clone_size: .; v_call: TRBV11-2; d_call: .
cdr3_aa: CAWTVGFIRNTEAFF; cdr3_nt: TGTGCCTGGACCGTAGGGTTTATCAGGAACACTGAAGCTTTCTTT; j_call: TRBJ1-1; clone_size: .; v_call: TRBV30; d_call: .
cdr3_aa: CASSPTGGSNQPQHF; cdr3_nt: TGTGCCAGCTCACCGACGGGGGGCTCCAATCAGCCCCAGCATTTT; j_call: TRBJ1-5; clone_size: .; v_call: TRBV18; d_call: .
cdr3_aa: CASSLEPLDHEQFF; cdr3_nt: TGTGCCAGCAGCTTAGAGCCATTGGACCATGAGCAGTTCTTC; j_call: TRBJ2-1; clone_size: .; v_call: TRBV7-6; d_call: .
cdr3_aa: CASSYSAGNSNQPQHF; cdr3_nt: TGTGCCAGCAGTTACTCGGCGGGGAATAGCAATCAGCCCCAGCATTTT; j_call: TRBJ1-5; clone_size: .; v_call: TRBV6-5; d_call: .
cdr3_aa: CASSLRADGNSPLHF; cdr3_nt: TGCGCCAGCAGCTTGCGGGCAGATGGCAATTCACCCCTCCACTTT; j_call: TRBJ1-6; clone_size: few; v_call: TRBV5-1; d_call: .
cdr3_aa: CASSDHAYDRTGATRSTPDEQFF; cdr3_nt: TGCGCCAGCAGCGACCATGCCTACGATCGGACAGGGGCCACCCGGTCAACCCCGGATGAGCAGTTCTTC; j_call: TRBJ2-1; clone_size: .; v_call: TRBV10-1; d_call: TRBD1
cdr3_aa: CASSIPGLSTNEKLFF; cdr3_nt: TGTGCCAGTAGTATCCCGGGACTCTCAACTAATGAAAAACTGTTTTTT; j_call: TRBJ1-4; clone_size: .; v_call: TRBV19; d_call: .
cdr3_aa: CASSFRGSNTEAFF; cdr3_nt: TGTGCCAGCAGTTTTAGGGGTTCTAACACTGAAGCTTTCTTT; j_call: TRBJ1-1; clone_size: .; v_call: TRBV27; d_call: .
cdr3_aa: CSASRDPTDTQYF; cdr3_nt: TGCAGCGCGTCCAGGGATCCCACAGATACGCAGTATTTT; j_call: TRBJ2-3; clone_size: once; v_call: TRBV29-1; d_call: .
cdr3_aa: CASSQEGGFGRNGYTF; cdr3_nt: TGTGCCAGCAGCCAAGAAGGAGGGTTTGGAAGGAATGGCTACACCTTC; j_call: TRBJ1-2; clone_size: .; v_call: TRBV4-2; d_call: .
cdr3_aa: CAWREGQGYYEQYF; cdr3_nt: TGTGCCTGGAGGGAGGGACAGGGATACTACGAGCAGTACTTC; j_call: TRBJ2-7; clone_size: .; v_call: TRBV30; d_call: TRBD1
cdr3_aa: CASSPTWGDTEAFF; cdr3_nt: TGTGCCAGCAGCCCTACCTGGGGCGACACTGAAGCTTTCTTT; j_call: TRBJ1-1; clone_size: .; v_call: TRBV7-9; d_call: .
cdr3_aa: CASSADRGYSPLHF; cdr3_nt: TGTGCCAGCAGCGCAGACAGGGGTTATTCACCCCTCCACTTT; j_call: TRBJ1-6; clone_size: .; v_call: TRBV7-9; d_call: TRBD1
cdr3_aa: CASRPTTGSSYNEQFF; cdr3_nt: TGTGCCAGCAGGCCCACTACAGGGAGCTCCTACAATGAGCAGTTCTTC; j_call: TRBJ2-1; clone_size: once; v_call: TRBV6-4; d_call: .
cdr3_aa: CASSAAGELFF; cdr3_nt: TGTGCCAGCAGCGCGGCGGGGGAGCTGTTTTTT; j_call: TRBJ2-2; clone_size: .; v_call: TRBV12-3/TRBV12-4; d_call: .
cdr3_aa: CAWTVWNVYSGNTIYF; cdr3_nt: TGTGCCTGGACCGTCTGGAACGTTTACTCTGGAAACACCATATATTTT; j_call: TRBJ1-3; clone_size: .; v_call: TRBV30; d_call: .